This T cell receptor (beta chain) was observed in a study of shared clonotypes between healthy human individuals. Assay used: immunoSEQ multiplex PCR; TCRdb lists only in-frame clones, some missing. Among about 560,000 clones listed, around 76% were seen once. Germline assignment: CDR1 SGHKS and CDR2 YYEKEE (reference sequence). The CDR3 length is 14 residues. The V and J ends lost 0 bases and 9 bases, in that order; junction bases with no gene match: 6. The sequenced sample was PBMCs. The sequence was collected from a woman aged 40 to 49 in good health. Some clones in this sample may be carry-over from other donors' samples. The chain employs TRBV5-5 and TRBJ2-1; 7 bases agree with TRBD2. This CDR3 is CASSLVGGPREQFF. The CDR3 DNA is TGTGCCAGCAGCTTGGTGGGAGGGCCTCGTGAGCAGTTCTTC.